This TCR beta chain was recovered during a study of cytomegalovirus exposure and HLA in healthy donors. Study outcomes and limitations: It is likely that the observed cluster of highly shared sequence variants was a sequencing artifact. Per a later analysis, under 20,000 TCR beta sequences showed association with HLA alleles at 0.05 false discovery rate.

Vbeta (60) and Jbeta (13) primers were used in the PCR. The table came from immunoSEQ multiplex PCR; TCRdb's copy has only in-frame clones and leaves some out. The table includes under 150,000 clones, nearly 85% detected once. As to this clone: Its antigen is still unknown.

This CDR3 is built from 18 residues. The V gene lost 3 bases and the J gene lost 0 bases, with 20 bases spanning the gap. The germline V gene has CDR1 SGHRS and CDR2 YFSETQ. The chain is built from TRBV5-1 and TRBJ2-3; the D gene is possibly TRBD2 (5 bases). The source material was PBMCs. The sequence was collected from a male donor in good health and CMV-seronegative. The CDR3: CASSWRLPPAQSTDTQYF. CDR3 DNA sequence: TGCGCCAGCAGCTGGAGGCTACCCCCGGCTCAAAGCACAGATACGCAGTATTTT.